This T cell receptor beta chain was identified in a study of lymphopenia after photon versus proton radiotherapy. CDR3 size: 14 residues. Germline CDR1 reads SGHRS; CDR2 reads YFSETQ. V was cut by 0 bases and J by 1 base, with 8 bases left in between. The repertoire was sequenced with immunoSEQ multiplex PCR; TCRdb's copy has only in-frame clones and lacks some. The sample has around 28,000 clones; approximately 85% are singletons. This TCR came from a man in his fifties or sixties with gastric cancer. The rearrangement links TRBV5-1 to TRBJ2-7; D is perhaps TRBD1 (5 bases). Sequenced material: peripheral blood, taken from a patient treated with photon-based radiotherapy. The CDR3 sequence is CASSLGGISYEQYF. CDR3 sequence (DNA): TGCGCCAGCAGCTTGGGGGGCATATCCTACGAGCAGTACTTC.